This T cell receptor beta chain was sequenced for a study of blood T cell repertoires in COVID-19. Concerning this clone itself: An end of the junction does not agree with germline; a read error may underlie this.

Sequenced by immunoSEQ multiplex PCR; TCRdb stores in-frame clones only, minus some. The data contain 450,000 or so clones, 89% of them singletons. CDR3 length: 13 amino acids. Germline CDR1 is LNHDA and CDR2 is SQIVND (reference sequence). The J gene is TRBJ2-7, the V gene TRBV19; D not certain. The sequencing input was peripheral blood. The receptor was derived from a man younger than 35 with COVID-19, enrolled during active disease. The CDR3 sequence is CASSLDIAYEQYF. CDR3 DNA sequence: TGTGCCAGTAGTCTAGACATAGCCTACGAGCAGTACTTC.